The 19 T cell receptor beta chains below were found in one sample sequenced in a study of breast tumors, draining lymph nodes, adjacent tissues. Breast cancer patients provided tissue from their axillary draining lymph nodes. TCRdb used MiXCR to reprocess the multiplex PCR reads, holding one entry per CDR3 protein. The repertoire has around 190,000 distinct CDR3 sequences, 33% of them found once; the top ten carry 4% to 5.5%. Sequencing used axillary lymph node tissue. These receptors all come from a female donor with breast cancer. Some clones in this sample may be carry-over from other donors' samples.

As concerns this clonotype: A much larger clone lies one base from this, so it may be a read error. The chain couples TRBV20-1 to TRBJ1-2; unclear D gene. CDR1 DFQATT and CDR2 SNEGSKA come from the germline V gene (reference sequence). The CDR3 is made up of 12 amino acids. This chain's CDR3 is CSARDLDDGSTF. The CDR3 DNA reads as TGCAGTGCTAGAGATCTTGACGACGGCTCCACCTTC.

This clonotype was seen ten or more times. The V call is TRBV7-2, the J call TRBJ1-5, with 8 bases lining up with TRBD1. V was pared by 2 bases and J by 4 bases, with 10 bases of the junction left unmatched. The germline CDR1 and CDR2 sequences are SGHTA and FQGNSA. The CDR3 has 17 amino acids. The CDR3 loop is CASSLIQGVLGNQPQHF. Here the CDR3 DNA reads TGTGCCAGCAGCTTAATACAGGGGGTGCTAGGGAATCAGCCCCAGCATTTT. Full variable domain (missing parts from reference TRBV7-2 and TRBJ1-5): GAGVSQSPSNKVTEKGKDVELRCDPISGHTALYWYRQSLGQGLEFLIYFQGNSAPDKSGLPSDRFSAERTGGSVSTLTIQRTQQEDSAVYLCASSLIQGVLGNQPQHFGDGTRLSIL.

This clonotype was recorded only once. A much larger clone sits a single nucleotide away, making a read error possible. This chain uses TRBV5-1 with TRBJ2-5; a possible D gene is TRBD2 (6 bases). This CDR3 region has 15 residues. Trimming shortened V by 1 base and J by 4 bases, and 14 bases separated the two germline ends. Germline CDR1 SGHRS, CDR2 YFSETQ. For the CDR3, the DNA is TGCGCCAGCAGCTTGAACACAGCGGGCCGAGAGACCCAGTACTTC. Its translation: CASSLNTAGRETQYF.

This clonotype occurred many times. This sequence may be a read error, since a much larger clone differs from it by one base. J is TRBJ2-7 and V is TRBV12-3 or TRBV12-4; D might be TRBD2 (5 bases). The germline V and J ends were trimmed by 3 bases and 3 bases, with 6 bases remaining between them. The CDR3 is 12 residues long. The CDR3 loop reads CASSFAGYEQYF. CDR3 DNA: TGTGCCAGCAGTTTCGCGGGCTACGAGCAGTACTTC.

A word on this clonotype: A much larger clone lies one base from this, so it may be a read error. The chain links TRBV6-1 to TRBJ2-3, with no clear D. Germline CDR1 reads MNHNS; CDR2 reads SASEGT. There are 14 residues in the CDR3. V was pared by 7 bases and J by 2 bases, with 13 bases between. The CDR3 DNA reads TGTGCCAGCAACTCACACGGTAACACAGATACGCAGTATTTT. Translated: CASNSHGNTDTQYF.

The J gene is TRBJ1-4, the V gene TRBV5-1, with D maybe TRBD1 (6 bases). Looked up from germline, CDR1 is SGHRS and CDR2 is YFSETQ. Trimming cost V 2 bases and J 4 bases, with 15 bases left between them. The CDR3 is 16 residues long. Written as DNA, the CDR3 is TGCGCCAGCAGCTTCGCGCGGGGGGGCCGTAATGAAAAACTGTTTTTT. This translates into CASSFARGGRNEKLFF.

At least ten counts were recorded for this clonotype. The chain has TRBV29-1 and TRBJ2-5; unclear D gene. Trimming pared 6 bases from V and 0 bases from J, leaving 11 bases between. In germline, CDR1 is SQVTM, CDR2 ANQGSEA. The CDR3 covers 13 residues. DNA of the CDR3: TGCAGCGTCGACCCAGTGCACCAAGAGACCCAGTACTTC. It encodes CSVDPVHQETQYF.

This clonotype was seen many times. The gene calls are TRBV20-1 and TRBJ2-3, with D uncertain. This CDR3 contains 13 residues. The V gene lost 0 bases and the J gene lost 0 bases, with 4 bases spanning the gap. Germline CDR1 is DFQATT and CDR2 is SNEGSKA (reference sequence). The CDR3 loop is CSARDSSTDTQYF. CDR3 coding DNA: TGCAGTGCTAGAGACAGTAGCACAGATACGCAGTATTTT.

This clonotype was observed many times. A much more abundant neighbour one base away suggests this may be a read error. The conserved phenylalanine or tryptophan is not found at the CDR3 terminus, so this likely reflects a read error. The V and J genes are TRBV11-2 and TRBJ1-6; 8 bases agree with TRBD1. CDR1 is SGHAT and CDR2 is FQNNGV in the germline V gene. V was clipped by 1 base and J by 8 bases; unmatched bases: 4. The CDR3 length is 15 residues. The CDR3 region is CASSLGTGSDSPLHS. The CDR3, as DNA: TGTGCCAGCAGCTTAGGGACAGGGAGCGATTCACCCCTCCACTCT.

The table lists this clonotype with many counts. The CDR3 is CASSLMGPANSPLHF. The CDR3 coding sequence is TGTGCCAGCAGCTTAATGGGTCCTGCGAATTCACCCCTCCACTTT. The chain carries TRBV11-1 and TRBJ1-6; D is undetermined. Germline-derived CDR1 and CDR2 are SGHAT and FQDESV (reference sequence). The V end was cut by 2 bases, the J end by 7 bases, with 12 bases between. This CDR3 comprises 15 residues.

There are many counts of this clonotype. The rearrangement links TRBV18 to TRBJ1-2; D gene uncertain. V lost 3 bases and J 3 bases, leaving 8 bases between the germline ends. CDR3 length equals 13 residues. Germline values: CDR1 KGHSH, CDR2 LQKENI. CDR3 coding DNA: TGTGCCAGCTCACCTCCGACCGACTATGGCTACACCTTC. It translates to CASSPPTDYGYTF.

The rearrangement links TRBV27 to TRBJ1-5; TRBD1 aligns across 9 bases. The CDR3 consists of 14 residues. Germline V gives CDR1 MNHEY, CDR2 SMNVEV (reference sequence). J gave up 7 bases and V 5 bases, and 6 bases lay outside the gene matches. CDR3 DNA sequence: TGTGCCAGCAGTCGGGACAGGGATAGGCAGCCCCAGCATTTT. Translated, it gives CASSRDRDRQPQHF.

This clonotype was observed many times. The V gene is TRBV6-1, the J gene TRBJ2-2; D gene unclear. Between the trimmed V and J ends, which lost 4 bases and 5 bases, there was a span of 8 bases. From germline, CDR1 is MNHNS and CDR2 SASEGT. This CDR3 spans 13 amino acids. The CDR3 loop reads CASSVDWTGELFF. DNA of the CDR3: TGTGCCAGCAGTGTTGACTGGACCGGGGAGCTGTTTTTT.

This chain links TRBV25-1 with TRBJ1-5, with D hard to call. The length of the CDR3 is 13 residues. The germline V gene encodes CDR1 MGHDK and CDR2 SYGVNS. V dropped 8 bases and J dropped 1 base, with 9 bases sitting between them. CDR3 sequence: CASPQPSNQPQHF. As DNA, the CDR3 is TGTGCCAGCCCCCAACCGAGCAATCAGCCCCAGCATTTT.

As to this clonotype: This sequence may be a read error, since a much larger clone differs from it by one base. The genes are TRBV5-6 and TRBJ2-3; 9 bases are a match to TRBD1. Per germline, CDR1 SGHDT and CDR2 YYEEEE. CDR3 size: 15 residues. With 6 bases clipped from V and 0 bases from J, the junction kept 5 bases outside the gene matches. CDR3: CASTRDRASTDTQYF. CDR3 bases: TGTGCCAGCACCCGGGACAGGGCGAGCACAGATACGCAGTATTTT. Complete variable domain (other parts from reference TRBV5-6 and TRBJ2-3): DAGVTQSPTHLIKTRGQQVTLRCSPKSGHDTVSWYQQALGQGPQFIFQYYEEEERQRGNFPDRFSGHQFPNYSSELNVNALLLGDSALYLCASTRDRASTDTQYFGPGTRLTVL.

This clonotype was detected many times. The chain links TRBV20-1 to TRBJ2-7, with TRBD2 matching 7 bases. J gave up 12 bases and V 0 bases, and 8 bases lay outside the gene matches. The CDR3 is 12 residues long. CDR1 is DFQATT, CDR2 SNEGSKA, per germline (reference sequence). The CDR3 nucleotides read TGCAGTGCTAGAGATAGGCGGGGGTTGGCGTACTTC. Translating gives CSARDRRGLAYF.

This clonotype was counted a few times. J is TRBJ1-1 and V is TRBV7-6; D is undetermined. The CDR3 has 13 residues. V lost 0 bases, J lost 1 base, and 3 bases lay in between. Germline loops: CDR1 SGHVS, CDR2 FNYEAQ. CDR3 sequence: CASSLAGNTEAFF. Written as DNA, the CDR3 is TGTGCCAGCAGCTTAGCGGGGAACACTGAAGCTTTCTTT.

This clonotype was seen a few times. The J gene is TRBJ1-2, the V gene TRBV6-2 or TRBV6-3; D is perhaps TRBD1 (6 bases). Germline V CDR1 and CDR2: MNHEY, SVGEGT. Trimming stripped 3 bases from V and 8 bases from J, with 16 bases between. The CDR3 is 14 residues long. As DNA, the CDR3 is TGTGCCAGCAGTTATCTTCAGGGGCTGGAGGGCTACACCTTC. Translating it yields CASSYLQGLEGYTF.

This clonotype was recorded at least ten times. This sequence joins TRBV5-1 and TRBJ2-7; no definite D call. Germline loops: CDR1 SGHRS, CDR2 YFSETQ. This CDR3 has 13 residues. With 0 bases removed from V and 3 bases from J, the gap between germline ends came to 7 bases. The CDR3 protein is CASSLVLNYEQYF. CDR3 nucleotide sequence: TGCGCCAGCAGCTTGGTCCTCAACTACGAGCAGTACTTC.